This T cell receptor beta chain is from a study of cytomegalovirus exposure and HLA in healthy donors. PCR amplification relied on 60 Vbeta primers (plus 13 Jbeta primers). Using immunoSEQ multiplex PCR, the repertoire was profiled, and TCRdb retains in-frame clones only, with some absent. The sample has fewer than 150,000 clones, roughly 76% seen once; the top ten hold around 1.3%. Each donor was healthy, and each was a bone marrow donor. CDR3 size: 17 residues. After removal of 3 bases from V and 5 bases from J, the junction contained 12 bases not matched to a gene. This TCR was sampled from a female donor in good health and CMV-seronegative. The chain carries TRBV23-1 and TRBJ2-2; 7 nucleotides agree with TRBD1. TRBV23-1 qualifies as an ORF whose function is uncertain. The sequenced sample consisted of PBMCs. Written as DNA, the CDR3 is TGCGCCAGCAGTCACCCCCCCGACAGGGACCTTACCGGGGAGCTGTTTTTT. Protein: CASSHPPDRDLTGELFF.